This is a list of T cell receptor beta chains from one sample in a study of cytomegalovirus exposure and HLA in healthy donors. Assay: immunoSEQ multiplex PCR; the TCRdb copy retains only in-frame clones and omits some. The sample consists of some 200,000 clones, around 77% of them appearing once. The sequenced sample consisted of PBMCs. The origin of the receptors is a woman aged 25 to 39 in good health and CMV-seronegative. The CDR3 runs from the conserved cysteine through the conserved F or W.

V gene	J gene	CDR3 protein
TRBV18	TRBJ2-3	CASSPLVSGGAPDTQYF
TRBV19	TRBJ1-1	CASSIWGEVNTEAFF
TRBV5-1	TRBJ2-5	CASSLGLAGVAETQYF
TRBV6-6	TRBJ1-1	CASSYSKDRGWTEAFF
TRBV5-1	TRBJ2-7	CASSHVAGGTYEQYF
TRBV27	TRBJ2-7	CASSLGGRGPQYF
TRBV7-2	TRBJ2-7	CASSLALAGSYEQYF
TRBV7-3	TRBJ1-1	CASSRGDSEAFF
TRBV2	TRBJ1-5	CASTTGGQPQHF
TRBV6-1	TRBJ2-7	CASSARVFYEQYF
TRBV2	TRBJ2-1	CASSEEGRVQFF
TRBV5-1	TRBJ2-5	CASSLANGGARETQYF
TRBV7-2	TRBJ2-1	CASSRNTHGYNEQFF
TRBV2	TRBJ2-7	CASSESPAATDSEQYF
TRBV6-5	TRBJ1-2	CASSYGGLGGYTF
TRBV7-9	TRBJ2-7	CASSLLGTDGRLEQYF
TRBV7-6	TRBJ2-3	CASSPTGTSGSTDTQYF
TRBV10-3	TRBJ2-7	CAIRVDRGSYEQYF
TRBV4-1	TRBJ1-2	CASSRGNGYTF
TRBV4-2	TRBJ1-1	CASESQDREAFF
TRBV4-1	TRBJ2-3	CASSLVAGSTDTQYF
TRBV25-1	TRBJ1-1	CASSETLMGDLNTEAFF
TRBV11-2	TRBJ2-3	CASSSRFRTSRTDTQYF
TRBV5-8	TRBJ2-2	CASSLGPGLAANTGELFF
TRBV5-4	TRBJ2-5	CASSYTGTETQYF
TRBV15	TRBJ2-5	CATEGQGPETQYF
TRBV6-5	TRBJ1-1	CASSYSIGEVVTEAFF
TRBV6-5	TRBJ2-7	CASRGVTPTLEQYF
TRBV7-9	TRBJ1-6	CSSRQGARNSPLHF
TRBV4-2	TRBJ2-3	CASSQVPSGYTDTQYF
TRBV12-5	TRBJ1-1	CASGLANTEAFF
TRBV19	TRBJ1-1	CASTYRGPRTEAFF
TRBV2	TRBJ2-7	CASRDGLAGVHEQYF
TRBV10-2	TRBJ2-5	CASSETTGDRGLETQYF
TRBV19	TRBJ2-1	CATSPRLSYNEQFF
TRBV9	TRBJ1-3	CASSVEGFSGNTIYF
TRBV6-5	TRBJ1-2	CASRRGIGGYPF
TRBV2	TRBJ2-1	CASSVFYEQFF
TRBV11-2	TRBJ1-1	CASKDWQGYTEAFF
TRBV5-4	TRBJ2-7	CASSRPYTGGGYEQYF
TRBV7-9	TRBJ2-5	CASGLGQAQETQYF
TRBV6-4	TRBJ2-3	CASSESGGGTDTQYF
TRBV5-4	TRBJ2-5	CASSPTRTGGMETQYF
TRBV7-6	TRBJ1-2	CASSLGLVGGYTF
TRBV2	TRBJ2-7	CASSGRTAEGAGGPTVRKQYF
TRBV5-1	TRBJ2-1	CASSLLWASGGREQFF
TRBV10-3	TRBJ1-2	CATKGQGIYGYTF